This section outlines one T cell receptor (beta chain) sequence together with its context. This clone has only a few counts. Its cognate antigen has yet to be identified. No clone much larger than this one lies a single base away; base qualities are absent. This record belongs to a study of blood T cell repertoires in COVID-19 (dated by TCRdb to the early 2020s). For context, the study as a whole: Samples from collaborators originated in the United States, Italy and Spain and spanned both the acute and convalescent phases of COVID-19. A de-identified subject ID, COVID-19 status, age in years and sex were almost always included in the sample metadata. Samples were obtained from the ongoing ImmuneRACE study (first 160 participants) and from over 1,000 subjects provided by 6 global collaborators. The prospective study material was composed of cDNA or gDNA derived from T cells, B-cell-depleted T cells, or PBMCs. Where available, HLA class I and class II types were taken from metadata supplied by the sample provider and were not determined by assay-based typing. Subjects who had been exposed to COVID-19, were actively infected with it, or had recovered from it provided the deeply sampled blood TCRbeta repertoires that made up the dataset. A freely available public database, intended as a resource for researchers studying the immune response to SARS-CoV-2, is where the repertoires were released.

What the work shows at the level of the full study, not this receptor alone: The amount of clinical and demographic metadata varied by source and participant and was provided uncurated.

The immunoSEQ Assay, a bias-controlled multiplex PCR, was used to amplify TCRbeta CDR3 regions from genomic DNA. In the authors' own workflow: Within the assay, amplification of reference gene primers was used to estimate how many nucleated cells each sample contained. To quantify the absolute abundance of each unique TCRbeta CDR3 rearrangement, sequence reads were collapsed and filtered. For each sample, productive Simpson clonality was calculated as the square root of Simpson's diversity index over productive rearrangements. TCRdb obtained this table from immuneACCESS and retained in-frame rearrangements with V and J assigned. These tables miss some clones; where compared with another copy, unresolved V genes account for less than half of the shortfall, and the remainder is unexplained. The DNA gave D and trimming, while V, J and clone size come from that table. This sample comprises 70,000 to 100,000 clones, roughly 76% of them detected only once. Roughly 4.2% of the sample comes from the top ten.

Inclusive of the bounding cysteine and phenylalanine, the CDR3 is 16 residues long. Just the 48-base CDR3 DNA is kept, in frame starting at base 1. The junction carries 12 bases between V and J, which are trimmed by 1 base and 0 bases respectively. Via the germline V gene, CDR1 is KGHSH and CDR2 LQKENI. Whole blood was collected in K2EDTA tubes by collaborating institutions according to the institutions' own protocols. For TCRbeta analysis, collaborators shipped samples in one of three forms: frozen whole blood, isolated PBMCs, or DNA extracted from either of those sample types. The sequence joins TRBV18 to TRBJ1-1; TRBD1 could be the D gene, as 6 bases match. What was sequenced was peripheral blood. This TCR was recovered from a woman in her 50s with acute or convalescent COVID-19. CDR3 reads: CASSPRGGYMNTEAFF. The DNA reads as follows: TGTGCCAGCTCACCACGGGGGGGCTACATGAACACTGAAGCTTTCTTT.